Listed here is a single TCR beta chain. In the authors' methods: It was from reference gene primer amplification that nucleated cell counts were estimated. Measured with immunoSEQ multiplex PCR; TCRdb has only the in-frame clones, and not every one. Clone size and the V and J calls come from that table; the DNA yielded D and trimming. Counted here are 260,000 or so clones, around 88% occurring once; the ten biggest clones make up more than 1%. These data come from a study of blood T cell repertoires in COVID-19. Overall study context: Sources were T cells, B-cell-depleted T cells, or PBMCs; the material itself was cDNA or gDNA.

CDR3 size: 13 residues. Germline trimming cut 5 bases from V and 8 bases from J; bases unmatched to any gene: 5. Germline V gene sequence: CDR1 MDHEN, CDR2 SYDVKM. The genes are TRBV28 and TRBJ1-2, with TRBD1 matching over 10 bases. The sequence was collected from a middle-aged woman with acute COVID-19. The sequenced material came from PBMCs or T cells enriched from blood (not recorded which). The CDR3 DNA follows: TGTGCCAGCAGTGGGACAGGGGAAATGGGCTACACCTTC. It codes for CASSGTGEMGYTF.